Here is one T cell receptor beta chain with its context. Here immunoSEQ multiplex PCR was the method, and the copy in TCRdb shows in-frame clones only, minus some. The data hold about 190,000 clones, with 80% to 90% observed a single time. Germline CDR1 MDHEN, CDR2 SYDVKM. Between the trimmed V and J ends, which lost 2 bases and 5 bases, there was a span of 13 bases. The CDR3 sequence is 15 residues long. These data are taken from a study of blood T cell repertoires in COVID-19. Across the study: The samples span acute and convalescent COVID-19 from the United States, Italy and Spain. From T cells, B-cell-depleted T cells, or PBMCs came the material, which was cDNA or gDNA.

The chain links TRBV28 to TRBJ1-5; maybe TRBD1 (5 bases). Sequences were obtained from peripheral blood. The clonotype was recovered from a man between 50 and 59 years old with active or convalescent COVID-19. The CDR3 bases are TGTGCCAGCAGTTTAGGGGGGTTGTCACATCAGCCCCAGCATTTT. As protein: CASSLGGLSHQPQHF.